This passage covers 30 T cell receptor beta chains from one sample sequenced in a study of blood T cell repertoires in COVID-19. The assay was immunoSEQ multiplex PCR, and TCRdb's table has in-frame clones only and misses some. The sample carries 250,000 to 350,000 clones, 90% recorded once. The sample taken for sequencing was PBMCs or T cells enriched from blood (not recorded which). Every receptor here comes from a woman younger than 35 with acute COVID-19.

This clone was observed a single time. The rearrangement uses TRBV7-2 and TRBJ2-7; 8 nucleotides align to TRBD2. The germline CDR1 and CDR2 sequences are SGHTA and FQGNSA. V trimming: 3 bases; J trimming: 1 base; junction bases outside the gene matches: 2. This CDR3 region has 14 residues. In nucleotides, the CDR3 is TGTGCCAGCAGCTTTTCGGGAGGGTCCTACGAGCAGTACTTC. It translates to CASSFSGGSYEQYF.

This chain links TRBV7-9 with TRBJ2-1, with D possibly matching TRBD2 (6 bases). The germline gives CDR1 SEHNR, CDR2 FQNEAQ (reference sequence). The CDR3 totals 15 residues. The V gene lost 1 base and the J gene lost 6 bases, with 13 bases spanning the gap. The chain's CDR3 is CASSLDWRESNEQFF. CDR3 sequence (DNA): TGTGCCAGCAGCTTAGACTGGCGGGAAAGCAATGAGCAGTTCTTC.

This chain links TRBV11-2 with TRBJ2-7, with 13 bases lining up with TRBD2. CDR3 length: 17 residues. Germline CDR1 SGHAT, CDR2 FQNNGV. Trimming at V came to 0 bases and at J to 2 bases, leaving 4 bases not matched to a gene. The CDR3 DNA reads TGTGCCAGCAGCTTAGAACTAGCGGGAGGGCCAACCTACGAGCAGTACTTC. This encodes CASSLELAGGPTYEQYF.

V usage is TRBV10-3 and J usage is TRBJ2-7, with D possibly TRBD2 on 6 matching bases. The CDR3 length is 15 residues. V was pared by 4 bases and J by 1 base, with 14 bases between. Germline V gene data show CDR1 as ENHRY and CDR2 as SYGVKD. The CDR3: CAISGGGAVSYEQYF. The DNA for the CDR3 is TGTGCCATCAGTGGGGGCGGGGCGGTTTCCTACGAGCAGTACTTC.

This clone was counted a single time. The V and J genes are TRBV5-1 and TRBJ2-7; TRBD1 matches at 9 bases. Germline CDR1 is SGHRS and CDR2 is YFSETQ. The CDR3 consists of 13 residues. Trimming at V came to 4 bases and at J to 4 bases, leaving 3 bases not matched to a gene. The CDR3 spells CASSAQGAYEQYF. The CDR3 bases are TGCGCCAGCAGCGCACAGGGGGCTTACGAGCAGTACTTC.

The V gene is TRBV7-9, the J gene TRBJ2-7; D remains ambiguous. The length of the CDR3 is 13 residues. Germline V gene data show CDR1 as SEHNR and CDR2 as FQNEAQ (reference sequence). V lost 5 bases, J lost 2 bases, and 10 bases lay in between. DNA for the CDR3: TGTGCCAGCAGCCCCCTAACGGCCTACGAGCAGTACTTC. It specifies CASSPLTAYEQYF.

The chain is built from TRBV5-1 and TRBJ1-3; perhaps TRBD1 as D (5 bases). CDR1 SGHRS and CDR2 YFSETQ come from the germline V gene. CDR3 length equals 16 residues. V was shortened by 0 bases and J by 2 bases, with 12 bases between the two germline ends. The CDR3: CASSLGQEGTGNTIYF. CDR3 coding DNA: TGCGCCAGCAGCTTGGGGCAGGAGGGGACTGGAAACACCATATATTTT.

The V and J genes are TRBV7-2 and TRBJ2-5; D may be TRBD1 (6 bases). The V gene's germline CDR1 is SGHTA and CDR2 FQGNSA. V shed 1 base and J shed 5 bases, with 8 bases lying between them. This CDR3 region has 13 residues. CDR3 coding DNA: TGTGCCAGCAGCTTAGGGGGGCCGGAGACCCAGTACTTC. Translating gives CASSLGGPETQYF.

This chain uses TRBV9 with TRBJ2-3; 7 nucleotides match TRBD2. Trimming at V came to 4 bases and at J to 4 bases, leaving 12 bases not matched to a gene. This CDR3 is built from 16 residues. CDR1 is SGDLS, CDR2 YYNGEE, per germline. The CDR3 nucleotides are TGTGCCAGCAGCCCTTGGACGGCGGGAGCCCCAGATACGCAGTATTTT. This encodes CASSPWTAGAPDTQYF.

The chain joins TRBV12-3 or TRBV12-4 to TRBJ1-2; no clear D gene. This CDR3 has 12 amino acids. Trimming removed 7 bases at V and 8 bases at J, with 14 bases between. The CDR3 loop reads CASTLERHGYTF. For the CDR3, the DNA is TGTGCCAGCACTCTCGAAAGACACGGCTACACCTTC.

This clone was detected once. CDR3 bases: TGTGCCAGTCTAACCCGGGGACAGGGTGTCAATGAGCAGTTCTTC. This sequence encodes CASLTRGQGVNEQFF. This sequence joins TRBV7-9 and TRBJ2-1; 9 nucleotides line up with TRBD1. The CDR3 runs to 15 residues. After removal of 9 bases from V and 6 bases from J, the junction contained 12 bases not matched to a gene. Germline CDR1 reads SEHNR; CDR2 reads FQNEAQ (reference sequence).

The chain has TRBV7-9 and TRBJ1-1; 7 nucleotides match TRBD1. J was trimmed by 5 bases and V by 5 bases; bases with no gene match: 11. Looked up from germline, CDR1 is SEHNR and CDR2 is FQNEAQ (reference sequence). The CDR3 has 15 residues. CDR3 bases: TGTGCCAGCAGCCCCTCCGCCGGGACAGAAACTGAAGCTTTCTTT. The encoded protein is CASSPSAGTETEAFF.

This clone was observed once. The chain links TRBV5-1 to TRBJ2-3; possible D gene TRBD1, 5 bases. V was pared by 5 bases and J by 0 bases, with 10 bases between. The length of the CDR3 is 14 residues. The germline CDR1 and CDR2 sequences are SGHRS and YFSETQ. As DNA, the CDR3 is TGCGCCAGCAGAACGACAGCTAGCACAGATACGCAGTATTTT. It codes for CASRTTASTDTQYF.

This clone was detected once. In nucleotides, the CDR3 is TGTGCCAGTGCAGAATATAGCAATCAGCCCCAGCATTTT. Its protein is CASAEYSNQPQHF. This chain joins TRBV19 and TRBJ1-5; D remains ambiguous. The V gene's germline CDR1 is LNHDA and CDR2 SQIVND (reference sequence). Trimming removed 8 bases from V and 0 bases from J, with 8 bases in between. There are 13 residues in the CDR3.

The chain couples TRBV27 to TRBJ2-5; D perhaps matches TRBD1 (6 bases). The CDR3 extends over 12 amino acids. Trimming shortened V by 8 bases and J by 5 bases, and 12 bases separated the two germline ends. Germline loops: CDR1 MNHEY, CDR2 SMNVEV (reference sequence). CDR3 coding DNA: TGTGCCAGCTCCCAAAGGGGGGAGACCCAGTACTTC. Translation: CASSQRGETQYF.

CDR3 DNA: TGTGCCAGCAAGGCGGGACAGGGGGGCTATGGCTACACCTTC. It is translated as CASKAGQGGYGYTF. The J gene is TRBJ1-2, the V gene TRBV7-2; 11 nucleotides agree with TRBD1. The CDR3 contains 14 residues. With 7 bases clipped from V and 4 bases from J, the junction kept 5 bases outside the gene matches. Germline V gives CDR1 SGHTA, CDR2 FQGNSA. The full variable domain, rest sourced from reference TRBV7-2 and TRBJ1-2, is GAGVSQSPSNKVTEKGKDVELRCDPISGHTALYWYRQSLGQGLEFLIYFQGNSAPDKSGLPSDRFSAERTGGSVSTLTIQRTQQEDSAVYLCASKAGQGGYGYTFGSGTRLTVV.

J is TRBJ2-5 and V is TRBV9; no reliable D call. Trimming cost V 4 bases and J 2 bases, with 9 bases left between them. The CDR3 runs 13 residues. The germline V gene has CDR1 SGDLS and CDR2 YYNGEE. Here the CDR3 reads CASSSTTQETQYF. Written as DNA, the CDR3 is TGTGCCAGCAGCTCCACTACACAAGAGACCCAGTACTTC. Filled out from reference TRBV9 and TRBJ2-5, the complete variable domain reads DSGVTQTPKHLITATGQRVTLRCSPRSGDLSVYWYQQSLDQGLQFLIQYYNGEERAKGNILERFSAQQFPDLHSELNLSSLELGDSALYFCASSSTTQETQYFGPGTRLLVL.

J is TRBJ2-1 and V is TRBV11-2, with 15 bases fitting TRBD2. The CDR3 covers 16 residues. V was pared by 2 bases and J by 9 bases, with 5 bases of the junction left unmatched. Germline V CDR1 and CDR2: SGHAT, FQNNGV. CDR3 loop: CASSLLGLAGGAEQFF. CDR3 DNA sequence: TGTGCCAGCAGCTTACTCGGACTAGCGGGAGGGGCTGAGCAGTTCTTC.

The rearrangement links TRBV20-1 to TRBJ1-5, with TRBD1 matching 9 bases. The length of the CDR3 is 17 residues. V was clipped by 3 bases and J by 5 bases; unmatched bases: 14. Germline V gene data show CDR1 as DFQATT and CDR2 as SNEGSKA (reference sequence). For the CDR3, the DNA is TGCAGTGCTAGTACCTTATCAATGAACAGGGGGCATCAGCCCCAGCATTTT. It codes for CSASTLSMNRGHQPQHF.

V and J are TRBV3-1 (or the pseudogene TRBV3-2) and TRBJ2-5; D is perhaps TRBD2 (5 bases). V gave up 10 bases and J gave up 9 bases, with 12 bases separating them. CDR1 is LGHDT and CDR2 is YNNKEL in the germline V gene (reference sequence). The CDR3 has 10 amino acids. CDR3 bases: TGTGCCACCGGCCCGCGGGCCCAGTACTTC. Protein product: CATGPRAQYF.

The chain recombines TRBV7-2 with TRBJ2-5; TRBD1 agrees at 8 bases. Germline lookup yields CDR1 SGHTA and CDR2 FQGNSA. V was pared by 2 bases and J by 5 bases, with 7 bases of the junction left unmatched. This CDR3 has 15 residues. The DNA of the CDR3 is TGTGCCAGCAGCTTACGGTCAGGGGGCGAGGAGACCCAGTACTTC. Its translation: CASSLRSGGEETQYF.

The J gene is TRBJ2-2, the V gene TRBV29-1; 10 nucleotides agree with TRBD2. The V gene's germline CDR1 is SQVTM and CDR2 ANQGSEA. CDR3 length equals 16 residues. V trimming: 2 bases; J trimming: 7 bases; junction bases outside the gene matches: 10. The CDR3, as DNA: TGCAGCGTTGAATTCAGCGGGAGGGCCTATAGCGGGGAGCTGTTTTTT. Amino acids: CSVEFSGRAYSGELFF.

The V and J genes are TRBV3-1 (or the pseudogene TRBV3-2) and TRBJ2-1; D is perhaps TRBD1 (8 bases). Germline values: CDR1 LGHDT, CDR2 YNNKEL (reference sequence). CDR3 length: 17 amino acids. V shed 3 bases and J shed 5 bases, with 20 bases lying between them. Here the CDR3 DNA reads TGTGCCAGCAGCCATTCGGGACAGGCCCGGGAGGACAATGAGCAGTTCTTC. Protein: CASSHSGQAREDNEQFF.

This sequence joins TRBV19 and TRBJ1-1; a possible D gene is TRBD1 (6 bases). The CDR3 totals 10 residues. V shed 7 bases and J shed 7 bases, with 7 bases lying between them. The germline gives CDR1 LNHDA, CDR2 SQIVND (reference sequence). The CDR3 sequence is CASKQGEAFF. The DNA of the CDR3 is TGTGCCAGTAAACAGGGTGAAGCTTTCTTT.

The chain links TRBV12-5 to TRBJ1-5; unclear D gene. Trimming shortened V by 7 bases and J by 3 bases, and 16 bases separated the two germline ends. Per germline, CDR1 LGHNT and CDR2 FRNRAP. This CDR3 is 15 amino acids long. The CDR3 bases are TGTGCTAGTGCCCAATCGGGAGGGTTCAATCAGCCCCAGCATTTT. Translating gives CASAQSGGFNQPQHF.

The chain uses TRBV5-6 and TRBJ2-2; the D is unclear. Germline-derived CDR1 and CDR2 are SGHDT and YYEEEE. The CDR3 has 14 amino acids. Trimming removed 0 bases at V and 6 bases at J, with 9 bases between. The CDR3 DNA sequence: TGTGCCAGCAGCTTGGCCGGTAGTCCCGGGGAGCTGTTTTTT. Translated, it gives CASSLAGSPGELFF.

The rearrangement joins TRBV6-5 to TRBJ1-5; 9 bases are a match to TRBD1. Unmatched junction bases numbered 4, after V lost 7 bases and J lost 6 bases. Germline V gene data show CDR1 as MNHEY and CDR2 as SVGAGI. The CDR3 runs 13 residues. The CDR3 region is CASKTGGGQPQHF. CDR3 bases: TGTGCCAGCAAAACAGGGGGCGGTCAGCCCCAGCATTTT.

This clone came up once. This rearrangement joins TRBV7-9 to TRBJ2-1; 7 nucleotides align to TRBD2. The CDR3 has 14 residues. J gave up 6 bases and V 5 bases, and 7 bases lay outside the gene matches. CDR1 is SEHNR, CDR2 FQNEAQ, per germline (reference sequence). CDR3 in amino acids: CASSPWGGFNEQFF. The CDR3 DNA is TGTGCCAGCAGCCCGTGGGGGGGATTCAATGAGCAGTTCTTC. Full variable domain (missing parts from reference TRBV7-9 and TRBJ2-1): DTGVSQNPRHKITKRGQNVTFRCDPISEHNRLYWYRQTLGQGPEFLTYFQNEAQLEKSRLLSDRFSAERPKGSFSTLEIQRTEQGDSAMYLCASSPWGGFNEQFFGPGTRLTVL.

Turning to this clone: The sample holds other DNA sequences that translate to the same CDR3. The chain links TRBV5-1 to TRBJ1-1, with D maybe TRBD1 (5 bases). This CDR3 is 11 amino acids long. The V gene lost 4 bases and the J gene lost 8 bases, with 9 bases spanning the gap. Looked up from germline, CDR1 is SGHRS and CDR2 is YFSETQ. CDR3 DNA sequence: TGCGCCAGCAGCAGTAGGGGAGAAGCTTTCTTT. Encoded protein: CASSSRGEAFF.

In this sample, this clone turned up a few times. This rearrangement joins TRBV28 to TRBJ1-4, with D possibly TRBD1 on 5 matching bases. The CDR3 has 16 amino acids. The germline V gene has CDR1 MDHEN and CDR2 SYDVKM. Trimming stripped 4 bases from V and 10 bases from J, with 22 bases between. The DNA of the CDR3 is TGTGCCAGCAGTTCGCGCCCCTTGGGGGTCGGGGGAAAACTGTTTTTT. This encodes CASSSRPLGVGGKLFF.